The source of this T cell receptor beta chain is a study of T-cell memory formation after mild COVID-19. Using its own MiXCR run on the 5' RACE reads, TCRdb lists one record per CDR3 protein. This table holds 350,000 to 500,000 distinct CDR3 sequences, around a quarter found once. This clonotype was seen more than once but under ten times. The sample was PBMCs or a T cell subset sorted from them (not recorded which). The TCR was taken from an adult woman who had mild COVID-19 (a few samples of this study predate the infection). Cell type and time point are not known.

CDR3 sequence (DNA): TGTGCCTGGAGTACGCCCGGGGGCAGCTACGAGCAGTACTTC. Translation: CAWSTPGGSYEQYF. This chain joins TRBV30 and TRBJ2-7; the D gene could be TRBD1 or TRBD2 (6 bases each). The CDR3 sequence is 14 residues long. Trimming took 2 bases from V and 3 from J, leaving 14 bases between them. CDR1 and CDR2 from the germline V gene are GTSNPN and SVGIG (reference sequence).